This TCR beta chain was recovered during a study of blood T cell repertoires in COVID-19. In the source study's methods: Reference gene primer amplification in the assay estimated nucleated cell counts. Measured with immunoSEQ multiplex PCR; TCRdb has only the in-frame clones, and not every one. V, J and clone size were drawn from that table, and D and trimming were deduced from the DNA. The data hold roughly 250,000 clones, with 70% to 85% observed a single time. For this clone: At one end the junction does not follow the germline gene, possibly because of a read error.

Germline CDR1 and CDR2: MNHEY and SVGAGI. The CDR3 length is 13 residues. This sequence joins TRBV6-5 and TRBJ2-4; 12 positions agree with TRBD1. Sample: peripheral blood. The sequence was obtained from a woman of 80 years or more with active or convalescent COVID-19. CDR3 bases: TGTGCCAGCAGGTCCCCCGGGACAGGGGGCTTAAACTTC. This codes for CASRSPGTGGLNF.